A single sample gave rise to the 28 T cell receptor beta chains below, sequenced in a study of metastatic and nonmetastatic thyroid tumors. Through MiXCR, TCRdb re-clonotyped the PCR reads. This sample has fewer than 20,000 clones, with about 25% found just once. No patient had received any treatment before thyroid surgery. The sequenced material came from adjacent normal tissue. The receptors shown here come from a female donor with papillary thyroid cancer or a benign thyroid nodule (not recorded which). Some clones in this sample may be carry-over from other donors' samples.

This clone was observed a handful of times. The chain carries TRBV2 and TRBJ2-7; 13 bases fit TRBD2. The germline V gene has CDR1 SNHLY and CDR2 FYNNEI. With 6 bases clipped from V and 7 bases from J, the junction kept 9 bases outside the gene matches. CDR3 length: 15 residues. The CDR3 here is CASSMGLAGIGEQYF. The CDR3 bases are TGTGCCAGCAGCATGGGACTAGCGGGAATTGGTGAGCAGTACTTC.

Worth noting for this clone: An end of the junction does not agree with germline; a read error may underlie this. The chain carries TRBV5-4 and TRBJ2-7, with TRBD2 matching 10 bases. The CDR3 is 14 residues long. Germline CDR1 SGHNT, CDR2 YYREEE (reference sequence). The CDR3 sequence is CAISGGTSVHEQYF. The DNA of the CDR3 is TGTGCCATCAGCGGCGGGACTAGCGTCCACGAGCAGTACTTC.

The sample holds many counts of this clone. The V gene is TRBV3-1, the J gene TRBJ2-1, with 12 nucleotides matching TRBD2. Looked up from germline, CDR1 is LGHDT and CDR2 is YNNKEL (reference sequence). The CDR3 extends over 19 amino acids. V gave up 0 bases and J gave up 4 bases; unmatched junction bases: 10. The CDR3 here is CASSQDRKLAGGRYNEQFF. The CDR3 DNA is TGTGCCAGCAGCCAAGATCGGAAACTAGCGGGAGGAAGGTACAATGAGCAGTTCTTC.

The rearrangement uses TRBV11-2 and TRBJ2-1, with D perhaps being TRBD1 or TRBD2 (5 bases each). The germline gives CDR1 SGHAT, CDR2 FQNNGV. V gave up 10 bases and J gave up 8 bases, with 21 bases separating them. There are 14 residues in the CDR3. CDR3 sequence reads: CATGAKDDLDEQFF. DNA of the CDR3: TGTGCCACCGGGGCCAAAGACGACTTGGATGAGCAGTTCTTC.

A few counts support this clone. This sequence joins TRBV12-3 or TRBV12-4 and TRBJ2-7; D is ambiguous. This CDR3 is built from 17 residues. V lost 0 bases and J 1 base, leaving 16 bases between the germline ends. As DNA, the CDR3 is TGTGCCAGCAGTTTAGCGCGACATTATGTTGTTTCCTACGAGCAGTACTTC. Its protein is CASSLARHYVVSYEQYF.

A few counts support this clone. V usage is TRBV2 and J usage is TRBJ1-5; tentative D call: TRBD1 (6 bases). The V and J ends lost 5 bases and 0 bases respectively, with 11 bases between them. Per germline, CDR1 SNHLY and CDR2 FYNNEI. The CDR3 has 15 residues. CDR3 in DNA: TGTGCCAGCAGTCCACAGGGATATAGCAATCAGCCCCAGCATTTT. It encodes CASSPQGYSNQPQHF.

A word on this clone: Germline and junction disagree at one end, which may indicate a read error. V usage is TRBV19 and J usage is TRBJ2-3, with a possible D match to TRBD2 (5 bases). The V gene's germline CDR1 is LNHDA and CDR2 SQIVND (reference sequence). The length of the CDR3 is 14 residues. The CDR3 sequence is CASSILARTDTQYF. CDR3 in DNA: TGTGCCAGTAGTATATTAGCGCGCACAGATACTCAGTATTTT.

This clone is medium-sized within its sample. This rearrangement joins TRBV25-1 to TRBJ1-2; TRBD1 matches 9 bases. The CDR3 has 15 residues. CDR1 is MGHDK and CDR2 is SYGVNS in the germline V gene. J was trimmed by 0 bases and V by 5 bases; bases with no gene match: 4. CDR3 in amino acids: CASSWGQGANYGYTF. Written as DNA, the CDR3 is TGTGCCAGCAGTTGGGGACAGGGAGCTAACTATGGCTACACCTTC.

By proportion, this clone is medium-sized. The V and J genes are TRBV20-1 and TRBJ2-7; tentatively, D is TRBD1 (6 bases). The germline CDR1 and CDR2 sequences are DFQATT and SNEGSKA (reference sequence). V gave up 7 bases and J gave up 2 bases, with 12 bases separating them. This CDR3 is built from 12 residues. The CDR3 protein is CSGRGGTYEQYF. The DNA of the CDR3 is TGCAGTGGCAGGGGTGGGACCTACGAGCAGTACTTC.

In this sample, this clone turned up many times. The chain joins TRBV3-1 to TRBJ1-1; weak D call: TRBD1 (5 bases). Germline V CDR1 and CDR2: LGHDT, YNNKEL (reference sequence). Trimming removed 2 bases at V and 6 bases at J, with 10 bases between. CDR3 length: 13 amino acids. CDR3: CASSQTPQAEAFF. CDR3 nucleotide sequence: TGTGCCAGCAGCCAAACCCCACAGGCTGAAGCTTTCTTT.

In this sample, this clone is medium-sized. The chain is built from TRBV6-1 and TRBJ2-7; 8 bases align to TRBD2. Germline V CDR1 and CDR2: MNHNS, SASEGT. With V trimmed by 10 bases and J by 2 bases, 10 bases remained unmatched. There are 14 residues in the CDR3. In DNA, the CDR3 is TGTGCCATCGATAGCGGGATTTTCACCTACGAGCAGTACTTC. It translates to CAIDSGIFTYEQYF.

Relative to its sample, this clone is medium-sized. CDR3 bases: TGCAGTGCTAGAACATCGATCTCTGGAAACACCATATATTTT. Translation gives CSARTSISGNTIYF. The chain carries TRBV20-1 and TRBJ1-3, with D unclear. This CDR3 has 14 amino acids. V was pared by 2 bases and J by 0 bases, with 8 bases between. The germline gives CDR1 DFQATT, CDR2 SNEGSKA (reference sequence).

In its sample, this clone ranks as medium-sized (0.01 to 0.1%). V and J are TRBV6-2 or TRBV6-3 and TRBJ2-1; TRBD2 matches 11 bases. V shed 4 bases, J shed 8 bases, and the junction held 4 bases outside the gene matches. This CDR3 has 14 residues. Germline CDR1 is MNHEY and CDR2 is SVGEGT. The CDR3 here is CASSWLAGGYEQFF. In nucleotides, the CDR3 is TGTGCCAGCAGTTGGCTAGCGGGAGGTTATGAGCAGTTCTTC.

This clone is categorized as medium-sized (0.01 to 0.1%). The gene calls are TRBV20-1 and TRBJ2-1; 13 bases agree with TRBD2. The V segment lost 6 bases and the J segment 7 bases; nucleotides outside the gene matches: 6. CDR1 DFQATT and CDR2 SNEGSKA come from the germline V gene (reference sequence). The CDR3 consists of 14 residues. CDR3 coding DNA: TGCAGTGCGCCTACTAGCGGGAGGGGGAATGAGCAGTTCTTC. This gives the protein CSAPTSGRGNEQFF.

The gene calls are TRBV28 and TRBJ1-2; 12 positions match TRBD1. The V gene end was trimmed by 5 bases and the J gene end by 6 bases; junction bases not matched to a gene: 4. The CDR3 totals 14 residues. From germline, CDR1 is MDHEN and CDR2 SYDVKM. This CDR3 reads CASSGTGGMNGYTF. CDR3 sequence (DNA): TGTGCCAGCAGTGGGACAGGGGGCATGAATGGCTACACCTTC.

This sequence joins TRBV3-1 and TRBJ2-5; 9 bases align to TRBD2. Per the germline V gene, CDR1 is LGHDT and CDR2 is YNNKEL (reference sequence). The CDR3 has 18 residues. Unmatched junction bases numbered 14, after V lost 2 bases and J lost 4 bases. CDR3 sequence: CASSQSRREGGNTETQYF. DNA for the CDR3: TGTGCCAGCAGCCAATCCAGGCGGGAGGGCGGAAATACAGAGACCCAGTACTTC.

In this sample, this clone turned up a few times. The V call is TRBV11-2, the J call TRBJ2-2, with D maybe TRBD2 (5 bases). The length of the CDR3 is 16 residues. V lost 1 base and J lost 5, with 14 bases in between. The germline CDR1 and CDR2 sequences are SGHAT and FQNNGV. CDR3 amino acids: CASSLVSSSGTGELFF. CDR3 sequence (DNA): TGTGCCAGCAGCTTAGTCTCTAGCTCGGGGACCGGGGAGCTGTTTTTT.

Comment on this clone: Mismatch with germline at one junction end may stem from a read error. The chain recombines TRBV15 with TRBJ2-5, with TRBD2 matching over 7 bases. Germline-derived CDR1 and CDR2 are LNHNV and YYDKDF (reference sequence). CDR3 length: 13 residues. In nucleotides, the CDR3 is TGTTCCACCAGCGGGATGCGGGGAGAGACCCAGTACTTC. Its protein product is CSTSGMRGETQYF.

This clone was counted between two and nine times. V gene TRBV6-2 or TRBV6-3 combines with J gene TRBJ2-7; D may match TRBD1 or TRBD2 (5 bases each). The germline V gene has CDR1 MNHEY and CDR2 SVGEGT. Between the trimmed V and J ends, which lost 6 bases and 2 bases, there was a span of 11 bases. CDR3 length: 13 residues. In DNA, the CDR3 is TGTGCCAGCAGGCCCCCGGGACCCTACGAGCAGTACTTC. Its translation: CASRPPGPYEQYF.

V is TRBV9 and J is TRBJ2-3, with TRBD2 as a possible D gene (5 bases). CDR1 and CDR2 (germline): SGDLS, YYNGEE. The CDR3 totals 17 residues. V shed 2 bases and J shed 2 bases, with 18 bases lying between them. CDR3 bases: TGTGCCAGCAGCGTGGACTTCCCAAGAGGCGCCACAGATACGCAGTATTTT. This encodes CASSVDFPRGATDTQYF.

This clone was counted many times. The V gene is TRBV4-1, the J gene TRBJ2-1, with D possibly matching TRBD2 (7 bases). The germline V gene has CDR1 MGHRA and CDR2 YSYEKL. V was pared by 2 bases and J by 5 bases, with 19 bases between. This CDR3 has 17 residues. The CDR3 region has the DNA TGCGCCAGCAGCCAAACCCGGGGGCGGGAGCACCACAATGAGCAGTTCTTC. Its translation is CASSQTRGREHHNEQFF.

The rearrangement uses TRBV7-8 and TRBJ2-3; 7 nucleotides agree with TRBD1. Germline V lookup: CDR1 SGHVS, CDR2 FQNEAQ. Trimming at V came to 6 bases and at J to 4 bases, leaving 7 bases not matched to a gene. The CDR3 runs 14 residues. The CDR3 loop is CASSSTTGADTQYF. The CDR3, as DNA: TGTGCCAGCAGTTCAACAACAGGGGCAGATACGCAGTATTTT.

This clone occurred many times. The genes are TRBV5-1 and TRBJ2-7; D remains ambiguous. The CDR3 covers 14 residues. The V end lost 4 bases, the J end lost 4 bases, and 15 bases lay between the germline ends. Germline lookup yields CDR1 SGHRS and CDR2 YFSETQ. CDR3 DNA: TGCGCCAGCAGCGTGGACGGCCCCGGGTACGAGCAGTACTTC. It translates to CASSVDGPGYEQYF. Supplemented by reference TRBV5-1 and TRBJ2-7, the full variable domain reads KAGVTQTPRYLIKTRGQQVTLSCSPISGHRSVSWYQQTPGQGLQFLFEYFSETQRNKGNFPGRFSGRQFSNSRSEMNVSTLELGDSALYLCASSVDGPGYEQYFGPGTRLTVT.

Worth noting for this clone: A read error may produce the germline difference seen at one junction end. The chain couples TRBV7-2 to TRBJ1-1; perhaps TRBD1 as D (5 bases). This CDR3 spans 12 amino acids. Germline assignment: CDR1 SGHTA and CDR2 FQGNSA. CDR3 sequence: CASSFFQGKAFF. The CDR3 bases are TGTGCCAGCAGCTTTTTTCAGGGAAAAGCTTTCTTC.

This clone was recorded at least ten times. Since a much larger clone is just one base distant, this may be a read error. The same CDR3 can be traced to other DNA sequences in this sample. CDR3 residues: CASSLEGQDYEQYF. The DNA for the CDR3 is TGTGCCAGCAGCTTAGAGGGGCAGGACTACGAGCAGTACTTC. V is TRBV28 and J is TRBJ2-7; D might be TRBD1 or TRBD2, each matching 5 bases. This CDR3 comprises 14 residues. CDR1 is MDHEN and CDR2 is SYDVKM in the germline V gene. Trimming removed 6 bases at V and 3 bases at J, with 15 bases between.

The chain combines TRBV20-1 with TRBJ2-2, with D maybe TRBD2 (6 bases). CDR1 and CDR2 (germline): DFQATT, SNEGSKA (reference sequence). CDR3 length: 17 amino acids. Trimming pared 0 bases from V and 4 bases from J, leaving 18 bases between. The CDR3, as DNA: TGCAGTGCTAGAGAGGGGGGAGAACGACTTGGCACCGGGGAGCTGTTTTTT. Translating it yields CSAREGGERLGTGELFF.

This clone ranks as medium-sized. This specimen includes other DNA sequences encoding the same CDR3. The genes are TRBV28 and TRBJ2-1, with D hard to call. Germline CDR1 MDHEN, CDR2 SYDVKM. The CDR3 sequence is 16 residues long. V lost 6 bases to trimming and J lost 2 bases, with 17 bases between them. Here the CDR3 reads CASRIVGSSPYNEQFF. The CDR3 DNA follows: TGTGCCAGCAGGATTGTGGGCTCCTCGCCCTACAATGAGCAGTTCTTC.

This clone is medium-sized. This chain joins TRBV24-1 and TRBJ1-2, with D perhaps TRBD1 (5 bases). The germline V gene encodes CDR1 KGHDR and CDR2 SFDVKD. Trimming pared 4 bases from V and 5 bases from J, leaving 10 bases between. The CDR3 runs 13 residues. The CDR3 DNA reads TGTGCCACCAGTGAGCAGGGATGGTATGGCTACACCTTC. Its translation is CATSEQGWYGYTF.